This TCR beta chain stems from a study of radiotherapy plus CTLA-4 blockade in lung cancer. Trimming removed 0 bases at V and 12 bases at J, with 13 bases between. The germline CDR1 and CDR2 sequences are SGHRS and YFSETQ. There are 13 residues in the CDR3. Chemo-refractory metastatic non-small-cell lung cancer patients underwent focal radiation alongside CTLA-4 blockade with ipilimumab. Sequenced by immunoSEQ multiplex PCR; TCRdb stores in-frame clones only, minus some. The sample lists roughly 110,000 clones; 85% to 90% were seen once. Sequencing was performed on peripheral blood, taken from a patient treated with radiotherapy plus ipilimumab. This TCR was recovered from a human donor with non-small cell lung cancer that progressed on radiotherapy plus ipilimumab. Some clones in this sample may be carry-over from other donors' samples. The rearrangement joins TRBV5-1 to TRBJ1-5; D might be TRBD1 (5 bases). The CDR3 nucleotides are TGCGCCAGCAGCTTGGATTCGCAGGGTGACCAGCATTTT. It codes for CASSLDSQGDQHF.